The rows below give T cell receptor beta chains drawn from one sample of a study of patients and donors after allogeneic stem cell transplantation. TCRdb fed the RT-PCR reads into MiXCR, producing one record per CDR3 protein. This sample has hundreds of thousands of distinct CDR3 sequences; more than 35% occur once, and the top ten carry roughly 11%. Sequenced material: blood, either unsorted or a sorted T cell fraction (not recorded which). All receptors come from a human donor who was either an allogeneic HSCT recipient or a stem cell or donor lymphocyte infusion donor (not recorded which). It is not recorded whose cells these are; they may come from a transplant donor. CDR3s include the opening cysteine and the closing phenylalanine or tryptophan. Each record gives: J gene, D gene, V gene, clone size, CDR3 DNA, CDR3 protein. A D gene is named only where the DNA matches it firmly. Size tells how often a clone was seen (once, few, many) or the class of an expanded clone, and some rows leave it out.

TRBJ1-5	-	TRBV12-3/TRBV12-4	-	TGTGCCAGCAGCCCCCCCGGGACGGACAATCAGCCCCAGCATTTT	CASSPPGTDNQPQHF
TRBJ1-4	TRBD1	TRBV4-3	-	TGCGCCAGCAGCCAAGATCGTGGACAGGTGGAGCTGGGGGTTAATGAAAAACTGTTTTTT	CASSQDRGQVELGVNEKLFF
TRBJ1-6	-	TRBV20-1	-	TGCAGTGCTACAGGGTCCTATAATTCACCCCTCCACTTT	CSATGSYNSPLHF
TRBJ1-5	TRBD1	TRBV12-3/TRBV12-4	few	TGTGCCAGCAGTCCCGGGACAGGTTGGATCCAGCATTTT	CASSPGTGWIQHF
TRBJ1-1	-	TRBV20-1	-	TGCAGTGCTAGGCCCGTGAGCTCTGAAGCTTTCTTT	CSARPVSSEAFF
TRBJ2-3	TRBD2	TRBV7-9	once	TGTGCCAGCAGCTTAGTGGGAACTAGCGCCGACACAGATACGCAGTATTTT	CASSLVGTSADTDTQYF
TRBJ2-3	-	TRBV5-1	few	TGCGCCAGCAGCTCGCAGGGAGCAGATACGCAGTATTTT	CASSSQGADTQYF
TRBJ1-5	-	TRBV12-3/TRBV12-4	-	TGTGCCAGCAGGACGCAGGAGGGAAATCAGCCCCAGCATTTT	CASRTQEGNQPQHF
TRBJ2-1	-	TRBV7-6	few	TGTGCCAGCAGTAATCAGGGATACAATGAGCAGTTCTTC	CASSNQGYNEQFF
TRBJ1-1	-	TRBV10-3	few	TGTGCCATCAGACCAAGGGGGGACACTGAAGCTTTCTTT	CAIRPRGDTEAFF
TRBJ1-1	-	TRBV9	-	TGTGCCAGCAGCGTAGAGACAGCGAACACTGAAGCTTTCTTT	CASSVETANTEAFF
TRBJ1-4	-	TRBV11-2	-	TGTGCCAGCAGCTCGGTGGTCCGGACTGTACCGTGGGAAAAACTGTTTTTT	CASSSVVRTVPWEKLFF
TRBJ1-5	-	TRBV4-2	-	TGTGCCAGCAGCCAGCCTGAATTGAATAGCAATCAGCCCCAGCATTTT	CASSQPELNSNQPQHF
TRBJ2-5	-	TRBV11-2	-	TGTGCCAGCAGCTACACCCGGACGGGACAAGAGACCCAGTACTTC	CASSYTRTGQETQYF
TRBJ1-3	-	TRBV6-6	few	TGTGCCAGCACGAGGGGAGTGGATCTGGGTGGAAACACCATATATTTT	CASTRGVDLGGNTIYF
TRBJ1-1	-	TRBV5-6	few	TGTGCCAGCAGCTTGATGGTTGGTCGACAACAGAACACTGAAGCTTTCTTT	CASSLMVGRQQNTEAFF
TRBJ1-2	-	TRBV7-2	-	TGTGCCAGCAGCGACGGGGCGATGGGGGGCTACACCTTC	CASSDGAMGGYTF
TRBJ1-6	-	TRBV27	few	TGTGCCAGCAGTTCCCTCCCAGGGGACTATAATTCACCCCTCCACTTT	CASSSLPGDYNSPLHF
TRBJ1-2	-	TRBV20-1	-	TGCAGTGCCCTAGCGACTTTCGGAGGCTACACCTTC	CSALATFGGYTF
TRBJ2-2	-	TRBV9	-	TGTGCCAGCAGCGTAGTCAAGAACCCTGGCGGGGAGCTGTTTTTT	CASSVVKNPGGELFF
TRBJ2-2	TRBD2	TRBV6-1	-	TGTGCCAGCAGTGAAGCCCGACTAGCTCCCACCACCGGGGAGCTGTTTTTT	CASSEARLAPTTGELFF
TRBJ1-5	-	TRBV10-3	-	TGTGCCATCAGCGGGACATCCAGTCAGCCCCAGCATTTT	CAISGTSSQPQHF
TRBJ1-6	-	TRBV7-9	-	TGTGCCAGCAGCTTAGAACTGGGCGGGAATTCACCCCTCCACTTT	CASSLELGGNSPLHF
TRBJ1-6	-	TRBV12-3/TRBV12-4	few	TGTGCCAGCAGTCTAACAGGGAGCCCAAATTCACCCCTCCACTTT	CASSLTGSPNSPLHF
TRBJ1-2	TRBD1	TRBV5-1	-	TGCGCCAGCAGCTTGGCCGGTACAGGGGTCAACTATGGCTACACCTTC	CASSLAGTGVNYGYTF
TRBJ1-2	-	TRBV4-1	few	TGCGCCAGCAGCCAAGATTTAGCAGGGGACTATGGCTACACCTTC	CASSQDLAGDYGYTF
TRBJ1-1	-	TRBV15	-	TGTGCCACCAGCAGAGTTCGGATGAACACTGAAGCTTTCTTT	CATSRVRMNTEAFF
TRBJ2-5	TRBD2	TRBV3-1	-	TGTGCCAGCAGTGCCCCGGGACTAGAAGAGACCCAGTACTTC	CASSAPGLEETQYF
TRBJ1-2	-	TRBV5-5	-	TGTGCCAGCAGCTCCGGACAAGTCAAGGGCTATGGCTACACCTTC	CASSSGQVKGYGYTF
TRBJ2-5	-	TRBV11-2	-	TGTGCCAGCAGCTTATTAGGGGGGGTAACCCAAGAGACCCAGTACTTC	CASSLLGGVTQETQYF
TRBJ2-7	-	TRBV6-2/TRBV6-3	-	TGTGCCAGCAGTTACGGGGTGGCTCAGCAGTACTTC	CASSYGVAQQYF
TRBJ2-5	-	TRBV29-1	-	TGCAGCGCGGACCAGGAGCAAGAGACCCAGTACTTC	CSADQEQETQYF
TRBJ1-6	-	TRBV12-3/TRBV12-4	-	TGTGCCAGCAGTTTCTTGGCCAGGGCCGGCAATTCACCCCTCCACTTT	CASSFLARAGNSPLHF
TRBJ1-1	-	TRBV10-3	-	TGTGCCATCAGTGAGTGGGGGAACACTGAAGCTTTCTTT	CAISEWGNTEAFF
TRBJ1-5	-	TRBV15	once	TGTGCCACCAGCAGAGCTAAAGCGTTCCATCAGCCCCAGCATTTT	CATSRAKAFHQPQHF
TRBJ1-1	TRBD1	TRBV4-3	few	TGCGCCAGCAGCCAAGAGGCCCAGGGGGGGCCAAGGGTAACTGAAGCTTTCTTT	CASSQEAQGGPRVTEAFF
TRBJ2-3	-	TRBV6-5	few	TGTGCCAGCAGGAACTGGGGTGGGGACACAGATACGCAGTATTTT	CASRNWGGDTDTQYF
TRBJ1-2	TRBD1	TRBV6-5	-	TGTGCCAGCAGTGACCGGGACAGGGCCCAATATGGCTACACCTTC	CASSDRDRAQYGYTF
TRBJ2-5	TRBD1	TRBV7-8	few	TGTGCCAGCAGCCCCCGGACAGGGCACACATTAGAGACCCAGTACTTC	CASSPRTGHTLETQYF
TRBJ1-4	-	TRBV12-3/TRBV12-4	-	TGTGCCAGCAGTCCCCTCCTAGGAGGTGAAAAACTGTTTTTT	CASSPLLGGEKLFF
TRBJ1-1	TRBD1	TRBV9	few	TGTGCCAGCCGACCGCCCGGACAGGGGACGACTGAAGCTTTCTTT	CASRPPGQGTTEAFF
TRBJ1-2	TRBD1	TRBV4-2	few	TGTGCCAGCAGCCAAGAGGGTAGACAGGGGATTAGGGGTGGCTACACCTTC	CASSQEGRQGIRGGYTF
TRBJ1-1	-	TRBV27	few	TGTGCCAGCAGTCTGGGGGGATTGCCAGCTTTCTTT	CASSLGGLPAFF
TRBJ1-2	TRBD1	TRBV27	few	TGTGCCAGCAGTAACGACAGGGGAGTTGGCTACACCTTC	CASSNDRGVGYTF
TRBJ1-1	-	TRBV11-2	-	TGTGCCAGCAGCCGGATTCCTCTGGGGGCAGGGCAAGTAGCGAACACTGAAGCTTTCTTT	CASSRIPLGAGQVANTEAFF